These 14 T cell receptor beta chains came from one sample sequenced in a study of a mutant IDH1 vaccine in newly diagnosed glioma. Method: immunoSEQ multiplex PCR; TCRdb's copy keeps in-frame clones and lacks some. The table has tens of thousands of clones, around 85% seen once. These receptors have no identified antigens. Time point noted: week 47, end of study. The investigators gave 300 ug of mutant IDH1 20-mer peptide in each vaccine dose, together with topical imiquimod. The source was PBMCs, collected from a glioma patient whose treatment included an IDH1 peptide vaccine. The receptors originated from a woman in her 30s with glioma. Some clones in this sample may be carry-over from other donors' samples.

V and J are TRBV15 and TRBJ1-5, with a weak D call TRBD1 (6 bases). V was pared by 2 bases and J by 7 bases, with 12 bases between. Germline CDR1 reads LNHNV; CDR2 reads YYDKDF (reference sequence). The CDR3 has 14 residues. In nucleotides, the CDR3 is TGTGCCACCAGCAGATGGGGGGGCGAGCAGCCCCAGCATTTT. As protein: CATSRWGGEQPQHF.

This clone occurred a few times. CDR3 region: CASGLGLSGNTIYF. CDR3 coding DNA: TGTGCCAGCGGGCTAGGACTGTCTGGAAACACCATATATTTT. V gene TRBV21-1 combines with J gene TRBJ1-3. TRBV21-1 is labeled a pseudogene. This CDR3 is 14 amino acids long.

This rearrangement joins TRBV2 to TRBJ2-2; 7 bases are a match to TRBD1. V was clipped by 5 bases and J by 4 bases; unmatched bases: 10. CDR3 length equals 16 residues. The germline V gene encodes CDR1 SNHLY and CDR2 FYNNEI. CDR3 sequence reads: CASSPRTGMLTGELFF. The DNA of the CDR3 is TGTGCCAGCAGTCCCCGGACAGGAATGCTCACCGGGGAGCTGTTTTTT.

The rearrangement uses TRBV6-1 and TRBJ1-4; no definite D call. This CDR3 is built from 14 residues. V lost 6 bases, J lost 8 bases, and 16 bases lay in between. The germline V gene has CDR1 MNHNS and CDR2 SASEGT. The CDR3 DNA reads as TGTGCCAGCAGCATACAGAGGGTTGGGGAAAAACTGTTTTTT. Its protein product is CASSIQRVGEKLFF.

This chain connects TRBV12-5 to TRBJ1-1; 8 bases are a match to TRBD1. The germline V gene encodes CDR1 LGHNT and CDR2 FRNRAP. The ends lost 4 bases at V and 0 bases at J; junction bases unmatched: 4. The CDR3 covers 15 residues. This CDR3 reads CASGWGTGVNTEAFF. The CDR3 DNA sequence: TGTGCTAGTGGTTGGGGGACAGGAGTGAACACTGAAGCTTTCTTT.

The chain carries TRBV2 and TRBJ1-5, with a possible D match to TRBD1 (6 bases). Trimming cost V 7 bases and J 3 bases, with 16 bases left between them. The germline gives CDR1 SNHLY, CDR2 FYNNEI. The CDR3 consists of 15 residues. The CDR3 DNA is TGTGCCAGCACCCTACCAGGGGCGTTCAATCAGCCCCAGCATTTT. This translates into CASTLPGAFNQPQHF.

As concerns this clone: Germline and junction disagree at one end, which may indicate a read error. The V call is TRBV5-8, the J call TRBJ2-7, with D uncertain. Per germline, CDR1 SGHTS and CDR2 YDEGEE. The CDR3 is made up of 8 amino acids. Written as DNA, the CDR3 is TGCGGGTCCTACGAGCAGTACTTC. Its protein is CGSYEQYF.

This clone was observed a single time. This chain joins TRBV5-4 and TRBJ2-1, with D possibly matching TRBD2 (6 bases). The CDR3 extends over 14 amino acids. Trimming cost V 6 bases and J 5 bases, with 15 bases left between them. CDR1 and CDR2 from the germline V gene are SGHNT and YYREEE (reference sequence). The CDR3 DNA is TGTGCCAGCACCCGAATGGGGGGAAACAATGAGCAGTTCTTC. Its translation is CASTRMGGNNEQFF.

The chain has TRBV9 and TRBJ2-2, with D hard to call. The CDR3 length is 11 residues. The germline V gene has CDR1 SGDLS and CDR2 YYNGEE. The V end lost 10 bases, the J end lost 5 bases, and 9 bases lay between the germline ends. The CDR3 loop reads CASSITGELFF. The DNA for the CDR3 is TGTGCCTCCAGCATAACCGGGGAGCTGTTTTTT.

This clone turned up a few times. The V and J genes are TRBV21-1 and TRBJ2-1. TRBV21-1 is reported as a pseudogene. The CDR3 runs 17 residues. CDR3 loop: CASSNLPASETYNEQFF. CDR3 nucleotides: TGTGCCAGCAGCAATCTCCCAGCCTCTGAAACGTACAATGAGCAGTTCTTC.

The chain has TRBV5-4 and TRBJ1-2; D perhaps matches TRBD1 (6 bases). CDR1 is SGHNT and CDR2 is YYREEE in the germline V gene (reference sequence). The germline V and J ends were trimmed by 0 bases and 0 bases, with 9 bases remaining between them. CDR3 length: 15 amino acids. CDR3 coding DNA: TGTGCCAGCAGCTTGGCAGGGGTACCTAACTATGGCTACACCTTC. It codes for CASSLAGVPNYGYTF.

This chain uses TRBV30 with TRBJ2-2; perhaps TRBD1 as D (6 bases). The CDR3 is 14 residues long. Trimming removed 3 bases from V and 2 bases from J, with 10 bases in between. Germline V lookup: CDR1 GTSNPN, CDR2 SVGIG (reference sequence). The CDR3 sequence: CAWRARGNTGELFF. The CDR3 nucleotides read TGTGCCTGGAGGGCCAGGGGAAACACCGGGGAGCTGTTTTTT. The full variable domain, in which reference TRBV30 and TRBJ2-2 provide the parts outside the CDR3, is SQTIHQWPATLVQPVGSPLSLECTVEGTSNPNLYWYRQAAGRGLQLLFYSVGIGQISSEVPQNLSASRPQDRQFILSSKKLLLSDSGFYLCAWRARGNTGELFFGEGSRLTVL.

V usage is TRBV27 and J usage is TRBJ2-3, with 7 bases identical to TRBD1. The germline V gene has CDR1 MNHEY and CDR2 SMNVEV (reference sequence). With 4 bases clipped from V and 1 base from J, the junction kept 5 bases outside the gene matches. This CDR3 contains 15 residues. CDR3 DNA: TGTGCCAGCAGTTCAGAGGACAGGCGCACAGATACGCAGTATTTT. It yields the protein CASSSEDRRTDTQYF.

This sequence joins TRBV15 and TRBJ1-4, with D unresolved. Germline lookup yields CDR1 LNHNV and CDR2 YYDKDF (reference sequence). Trimming shortened V by 7 bases and J by 0 bases, and 18 bases separated the two germline ends. This CDR3 is built from 17 residues. The CDR3 nucleotides read TGTGCCACCAAGCTCTTAGGGTCTCGGGCAACTAATGAAAAACTGTTTTTT. It yields the protein CATKLLGSRATNEKLFF.